The sequence of this T cell receptor (beta chain) was determined in a study of T cells in Graves' hyperthyroidism and ophthalmopathy. This clonotype occurred many times. Exclusion of patients followed from uncontrolled infection, other autoimmune disease, pregnancy or lactation. Fresh 10 ml peripheral blood yielded PBMCs. TCR beta CDR3 sequences were amplified from RNA transcripts. Initially, a first-round RT-PCR of the TCR CDR3 employed the HTBI primer set. TCRdb itself ran the multiplex PCR reads through MiXCR, one entry per CDR3 protein. This sample yields approximately 370,000 distinct CDR3 sequences, of which about 18% are seen a single time; approximately 33% belongs to the top ten. The V gene lost 4 bases and the J gene lost 4 bases, with 11 bases spanning the gap. This CDR3 comprises 13 residues. The germline gives CDR1 MNHNS, CDR2 SASEGT.

The receptor was isolated from a woman aged 30 to 39 with Graves' hyperthyroidism that later progressed to Graves' ophthalmopathy. The sequenced material came from blood. The V call is TRBV6-1, the J call TRBJ2-7, with D uncertain. The DNA of the CDR3 is TGTGCCAGCAGTGTGGCGGCGGTTTACGAGCAGTACTTC. Translated, it gives CASSVAAVYEQYF.